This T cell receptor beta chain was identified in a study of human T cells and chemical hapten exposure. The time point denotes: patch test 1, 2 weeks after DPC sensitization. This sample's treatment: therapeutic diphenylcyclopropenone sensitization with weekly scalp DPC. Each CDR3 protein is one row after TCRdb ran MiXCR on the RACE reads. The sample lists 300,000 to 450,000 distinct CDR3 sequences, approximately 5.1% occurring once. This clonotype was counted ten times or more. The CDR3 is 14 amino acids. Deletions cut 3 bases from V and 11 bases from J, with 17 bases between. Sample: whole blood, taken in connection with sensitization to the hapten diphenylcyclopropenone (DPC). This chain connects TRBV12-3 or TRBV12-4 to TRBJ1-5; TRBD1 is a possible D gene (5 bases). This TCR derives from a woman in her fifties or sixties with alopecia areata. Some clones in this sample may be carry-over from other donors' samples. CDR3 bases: TGTGCCAGCAGTTTCGGAGGCCAGGGAGTGGCCCAGCATTTT. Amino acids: CASSFGGQGVAQHF.